This TCR beta chain is drawn from a study of response to subunit inactivated influenza vaccine. Whole-study results and caveats: Authors suggested seasonal influenza vaccinations each recruit few new T cells.

The germline CDR1 and CDR2 sequences are SGHRS and YFSETQ. With 3 bases removed from V and 7 bases from J, the gap between germline ends came to 10 bases. There are 12 residues in the CDR3. Concerning this clonotype: Its antigen is as yet unknown.

Each CDR3 protein is one row after TCRdb ran MiXCR on the RT-PCR reads. In the table there are 800,000 or so distinct CDR3 sequences, around 20% of which are singletons. The chain recombines TRBV5-1 with TRBJ2-5; no firm D call. This clonotype was obtained from a man aged 50 to 60 who received an inactivated influenza vaccine. The specimen was PBMCs from blood, collected 5 days after vaccination. The CDR3 DNA is TGCGCCAGCAGCTACATATCTGGGACCCAGTACTTC. It codes for CASSYISGTQYF.